This record covers a single T cell receptor (beta chain). Its target is unknown. Single viable CD3+CD4+CD8-CD45RO+ cells were sorted as the memory CD4+ T cells. CD4+ T cells were isolated by positive magnetic selection. The germline gives CDR1 SGHKS, CDR2 YYEKEE (reference sequence). The CDR3 has 13 amino acids. Trimming took 4 bases from V and 0 from J, leaving 5 bases between them. Methods used by the authors: Out-of-frame sequences were removed, leaving around 2.2 million distinct TCRbeta sequences. Repertoires were generated with immunoSEQ multiplex PCR, while TCRdb's copy carries only in-frame clones and drops some. D and trimming were read from the DNA, whereas the V and J calls and clone size are those reported in that table. The sample includes about 82,000 clones, about 85% seen only once; the top ten take less than 0.9%. This entry comes from a study of memory CD4+ T cells and cytomegalovirus serostatus.

Study-level points and caveats: The CMV-associated TCR signature appears largely within the CD4+ memory repertoire.

The J gene is TRBJ1-5, the V gene TRBV5-5; no definite D call. The sequence was collected from an adult in good health and CMV-seronegative. Sequencing was carried out using memory CD4+ T cells from blood. CDR3 amino acids: CASSAGSNQPQHF. In DNA, the CDR3 is TGTGCCAGCAGCGCCGGTAGCAATCAGCCCCAGCATTTT.